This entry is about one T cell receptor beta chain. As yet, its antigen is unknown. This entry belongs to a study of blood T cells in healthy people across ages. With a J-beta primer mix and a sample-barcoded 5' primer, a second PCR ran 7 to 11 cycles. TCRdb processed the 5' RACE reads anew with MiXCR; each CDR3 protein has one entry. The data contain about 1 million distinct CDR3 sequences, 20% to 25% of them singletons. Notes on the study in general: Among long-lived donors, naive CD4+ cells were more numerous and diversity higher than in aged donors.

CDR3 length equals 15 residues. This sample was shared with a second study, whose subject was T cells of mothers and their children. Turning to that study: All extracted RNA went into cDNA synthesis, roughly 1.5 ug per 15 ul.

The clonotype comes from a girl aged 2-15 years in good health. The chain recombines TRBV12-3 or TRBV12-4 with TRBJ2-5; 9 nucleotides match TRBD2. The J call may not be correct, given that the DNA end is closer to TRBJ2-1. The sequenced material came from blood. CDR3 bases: TGTGCCAGCAGCCCTTTAGCGGGAGCTTTTAATGAGCAGTTCTTC. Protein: CASSPLAGAFNEQFF.